This paragraph reports one T cell receptor (beta chain). Seattle-derived patients entered the study during active infection and were followed longitudinally. The data derive from a study of blood T cell repertoires in COVID-19. As for the study in general: Samples of COVID-19 (acute and convalescent) were obtained from the United States, Italy and Spain.

Authors' methods: Reference gene primer amplification in the assay estimated nucleated cell counts. Data came from immunoSEQ multiplex PCR; TCRdb stores just in-frame clones and leaves some out. V and J calls and clone size are given by that table; D and trimming were obtained from the DNA. The sample records 200,000 to 250,000 clones, around four fifths being singletons. Losses at the gene ends were 0 bases for V and 2 bases for J; bases not matched to a gene: 8. CDR3 size: 17 residues. The germline gives CDR1 LGHNA, CDR2 YSLEER. The sequence was obtained from a woman aged 70-85 years with COVID-19, enrolled during active disease. The sequencing sample was made of peripheral blood. J is TRBJ1-2 and V is TRBV4-3; 8 bases are a match to TRBD1. In nucleotides, the CDR3 is TGCGCCAGCAGCCAAGATCGGCAGGCAGGGGGCAACTATGGCTACACCTTC. Protein product: CASSQDRQAGGNYGYTF.